A selection of T cell receptor beta chains follows, all from one sample in a study of T cell responses to AZD1222 COVID-19 vaccine. The repertoire was sequenced with immunoSEQ multiplex PCR; TCRdb's copy has only in-frame clones and lacks some. This table has approximately 110,000 clones, more than 80% appearing once. Sample: peripheral blood, taken 28 days after the second AZD1222 dose. These receptors came from an adult who received the AZD1222 COVID-19 vaccine. The conserved cysteine and the conserved F or W are not part of the CDR3 here.

v_gene,len,j_gene,CDR3aa
TRBV7-2,13,TRBJ2-7,ASSFGGGVSYEQY
TRBV5-1,12,TRBJ1-1,ASSLEVASTEAF
TRBV18,12,TRBJ1-1,ASSPVRGNTEAF
TRBV3-1/TRBV3-2,13,TRBJ2-1,ASSFSGGAWNEQF
TRBV5-1,15,TRBJ1-6,ASSFTPGRVGNSPLH
TRBV29-1,11,TRBJ2-7,SVGDRTIYEQY
TRBV6-5,10,TRBJ1-6,ASSYSNSPLH
TRBV7-9,12,TRBJ1-3,ASSLRRGLNTIY
TRBV7-7,15,TRBJ2-2,ASSPMGGGAYTGELF
TRBV7-9,14,TRBJ2-7,ASSLVIGFRSYEQY
TRBV12-3/TRBV12-4,10,TRBJ2-1,ASRTNIDEQF
TRBV10-1,13,TRBJ2-7,ASSDPGTGGYEQY
TRBV19,10,TRBJ2-2,ASKVDTGELF
TRBV6-5,12,TRBJ2-7,ASSYVGDSYEQY
TRBV4-2,12,TRBJ2-3,ASSQVGGPDTQY
TRBV18,11,TRBJ1-5,ASSQGVDQPQH
TRBV2,13,TRBJ1-4,ASRKEGQGGEKLF
TRBV5-6,15,TRBJ1-3,ASSSPSIRFSGNTIY
TRBV7-2,9,TRBJ1-2,ASRESYGYT
TRBV30,12,TRBJ2-3,AWSTSGGTDTQY
TRBV24-1,13,TRBJ2-2,ATSKPGQDTGELF
TRBV24-1,15,TRBJ1-5,ATSDGPQGLSNQPQH
TRBV6-5,12,TRBJ1-1,AIIGWLRNTEAF
TRBV4-1,14,TRBJ2-1,ASSQPLAGDYNEQF
TRBV7-2,13,TRBJ1-1,ASSLVPGTVGEAF
TRBV11-1,11,TRBJ1-1,ASSLQEDTEAF
TRBV7-2,12,TRBJ1-4,ASSTGTPNEKLF
TRBV4-1,18,TRBJ2-5,ASSQDYYLGTAFYQETQY
TRBV19,11,TRBJ2-7,ASSASSRGEQY
TRBV7-2,12,TRBJ1-5,ASSLGGAHQPQH
TRBV7-2,13,TRBJ2-1,ASSSVGEGGNEQF
TRBV7-2,11,TRBJ1-1,ASSVQGDTEAF
TRBV18,12,TRBJ1-3,ASSPADRGNTIY
TRBV25-1,13,TRBJ1-2,ASSGQRELNYGYT
TRBV3-1/TRBV3-2,13,TRBJ1-4,ASSQDQGSSEKLF
TRBV7-8,14,TRBJ1-5,ASSLEQGYSNQPQH